This T cell receptor (beta chain) was sequenced during a study of T-cell reconstitution after alpha-beta-depleted transplantation in children. Points from the study as a whole: Some patients' high day-60 TCRbeta diversity was attributed to recipient cells surviving conditioning. After transplant, at about two months, alpha-beta T cells were reportedly derived from several hundred expanded graft clones.

CDR3 length equals 16 residues. V shed 5 bases and J 6 bases; nucleotides not matched to a gene: 10. Germline V gene sequence: CDR1 MNHNS, CDR2 SASEGT. A library of TCRbeta sequences, prepared with unique molecular identifiers, was generated. TCRdb ran MiXCR on the PCR reads and lists one entry per CDR3 protein. The table shows almost 250,000 distinct CDR3 sequences, with roughly 23% occurring only once. Concerning this clonotype: Its antigen is unknown.

V usage is TRBV6-1 and J usage is TRBJ2-1; TRBD2 matches 10 bases. This specimen was PBMCs, taken before TCRalphabeta/CD19-depleted stem cell transplant. The receptor's source is a girl aged 2-15 years with Fanconi anemia, due to receive a stem cell transplant. CDR3 sequence: CASSKAGTSESNEQFF. CDR3 nucleotides: TGTGCCAGCAGTAAGGCCGGGACTAGCGAGTCCAATGAGCAGTTCTTC.